The present T cell receptor beta chain was sequenced within a study of identical twins. The CDR3 runs 15 residues. The germline CDR1 and CDR2 sequences are SGHTA and FQGTGA. Trimming removed 5 bases at V and 4 bases at J, with 18 bases between. TCRdb reanalysed the 5' RACE reads using MiXCR and keeps one entry per CDR3 protein. The table includes a few hundred thousand distinct CDR3 sequences, roughly 26% detected once. These data were also reused for a study on T cells expressing NK-cell markers. That source adds: Where four donors were concerned, these clonotypes also led the CD3+CD56-NKG2C+ fraction.

This clonotype was obtained from a woman under 30 in good health. Source material: CD4+ T cells sorted from blood. The J gene is TRBJ2-7, the V gene TRBV7-3; D is perhaps TRBD2 (5 bases). The CDR3 DNA reads TGTGCCAGCAGCCTGGATATGGGGAGCAGATACGAGCAGTACTTC. Translating gives CASSLDMGSRYEQYF.